These 32 T cell receptor beta chains were all obtained from the same sample, sequenced in a study of blood T cell repertoires in COVID-19. The repertoire was sequenced with immunoSEQ multiplex PCR; TCRdb's copy has only in-frame clones and lacks some. This table has under 150,000 clones, approximately 85% appearing once. Sequenced material: peripheral blood. These receptors originate from a woman aged 55-70 years with COVID-19, enrolled during active disease.

V is TRBV5-1 and J is TRBJ1-4; D is possibly TRBD1 (5 bases). The germline V gene has CDR1 SGHRS and CDR2 YFSETQ. Trimming shortened V by 9 bases and J by 0 bases, and 15 bases separated the two germline ends. The CDR3 sequence is 15 residues long. CDR3 region: CATGGGAATNEKLFF. CDR3 bases: TGCGCCACTGGCGGGGGAGCCGCAACTAATGAAAAACTGTTTTTT.

The chain is built from TRBV2 and TRBJ1-1; 12 bases are shared with TRBD1. Germline V gene lookup returns CDR1 SNHLY and CDR2 FYNNEI. Unmatched junction bases numbered 6, after V lost 5 bases and J lost 5 bases. This CDR3 contains 15 residues. CDR3 in amino acids: CASSSPGQGATEAFF. The CDR3 DNA reads as TGTGCCAGCAGTTCCCCGGGACAGGGGGCAACTGAAGCTTTCTTT.

The chain carries TRBV29-1 and TRBJ1-2, with no clear D. The V gene's germline CDR1 is SQVTM and CDR2 ANQGSEA. CDR3 length: 13 amino acids. Trimming took off 6 bases at V and 2 bases at J, with 13 bases between the two ends. The CDR3 sequence is CSVGAGLNYGYTF. CDR3 bases: TGCAGCGTGGGTGCAGGCCTAAACTATGGCTACACCTTC.

The rearrangement uses TRBV29-1 and TRBJ2-7; D call uncertain. Trimming left V 8 bases short and J 5 bases short, with 19 bases between. Germline CDR1 and CDR2: SQVTM and ANQGSEA. The CDR3 has 13 residues. CDR3 nucleotides: TGCAGCACCCTCGGCGAGGCAGCCGACGAGCAGTACTTC. Translating gives CSTLGEAADEQYF.

J is TRBJ1-5 and V is TRBV19; no reliable D call. The CDR3 sequence is 14 residues long. CDR1 and CDR2 (germline): LNHDA, SQIVND (reference sequence). With 4 bases removed from V and 5 bases from J, the gap between germline ends came to 12 bases. The chain's CDR3 is CASSTYQRDQPQHF. The CDR3 DNA sequence: TGTGCCAGTAGTACTTATCAACGCGATCAGCCCCAGCATTTT.

CDR3 region: CASSLSGQVDSPLHF. The CDR3, as DNA: TGTGCCAGCAGCTTGTCTGGACAAGTCGATTCACCCCTCCACTTT. This chain connects TRBV5-4 to TRBJ1-6, with D possibly TRBD1 on 5 matching bases. The V and J ends lost 1 base and 8 bases respectively, with 13 bases between them. Germline CDR1 reads SGHNT; CDR2 reads YYREEE (reference sequence). The CDR3 has 15 amino acids.

This sequence joins TRBV5-1 and TRBJ1-1, with TRBD1 identical over 10 bases. The trim removed 3 bases at V and 0 bases at J, leaving 2 bases unmatched. The CDR3 has 15 residues. Per germline, CDR1 SGHRS and CDR2 YFSETQ. The CDR3 spells CASSWGQGMNTEAFF. CDR3 DNA sequence: TGCGCCAGCAGCTGGGGACAGGGGATGAACACTGAAGCTTTCTTT.

The chain recombines TRBV5-6 with TRBJ1-2; TRBD1 aligns across 7 bases. This CDR3 spans 14 amino acids. After removal of 2 bases from V and 4 bases from J, the junction contained 5 bases not matched to a gene. The V gene's germline CDR1 is SGHDT and CDR2 YYEEEE. This CDR3 is CASSLQGSVYGYTF. CDR3 DNA: TGTGCCAGCAGCTTACAGGGGTCGGTCTATGGCTACACCTTC. The full variable domain, its missing parts supplied by reference TRBV5-6 and TRBJ1-2, is DAGVTQSPTHLIKTRGQQVTLRCSPKSGHDTVSWYQQALGQGPQFIFQYYEEEERQRGNFPDRFSGHQFPNYSSELNVNALLLGDSALYLCASSLQGSVYGYTFGSGTRLTVV.

The gene calls are TRBV25-1 and TRBJ1-2; D is perhaps TRBD1 (6 bases). V was cut by 1 base and J by 8 bases, with 14 bases left in between. CDR1 and CDR2 (germline): MGHDK, SYGVNS. This CDR3 has 14 amino acids. The CDR3 is CASSEFLGARGYTF. In nucleotides, the CDR3 is TGTGCCAGCAGTGAATTCTTGGGGGCGCGGGGCTACACCTTC.

The table lists this clone with a count of one. This chain connects TRBV3-1 (or the pseudogene TRBV3-2) to TRBJ2-7; TRBD1 matches at 7 bases. V lost 1 base to trimming and J lost 3 bases; unmatched junction nucleotides: 9. The V gene's germline CDR1 is LGHDT and CDR2 YNNKEL (reference sequence). The CDR3 extends over 16 amino acids. The CDR3 region is CASSQGAWDSSYEQYF. CDR3 DNA sequence: TGTGCCAGCAGCCAAGGTGCGTGGGACAGCAGCTACGAGCAGTACTTC.

The rearrangement links TRBV27 to TRBJ1-2; 7 positions agree with TRBD1. Germline V gene data show CDR1 as MNHEY and CDR2 as SMNVEV (reference sequence). The CDR3 loop spans 17 amino acids. The junction had 11 bases not matched to a gene; V was cut back by 2 bases and J by 2 bases. The CDR3 sequence: CASSLRIRQGTNYGYTF. DNA for the CDR3: TGTGCCAGCAGTTTACGTATCAGACAGGGTACCAACTATGGCTACACCTTC.

V and J are TRBV7-6 and TRBJ1-1; 7 bases line up with TRBD1. CDR3 length: 15 residues. The germline gives CDR1 SGHVS, CDR2 FNYEAQ. The trim removed 5 bases at V and 1 base at J, leaving 7 bases unmatched. CDR3 nucleotide sequence: TGTGCCAGCAGCCCATCGAGGGACAGGAACACTGAAGCTTTCTTT. Residues: CASSPSRDRNTEAFF.

This clone has only a few counts. The CDR3 protein is CASRRVNSNQPQHF. In DNA, the CDR3 is TGTGCCAGCCGCCGGGTGAATAGCAATCAGCCCCAGCATTTT. The chain combines TRBV27 with TRBJ1-5, with D uncertain. Germline assignment: CDR1 MNHEY and CDR2 SMNVEV (reference sequence). The CDR3 extends over 14 amino acids. V was clipped by 8 bases and J by 0 bases, with 11 bases between them.

The chain combines TRBV6-6 with TRBJ1-5; D perhaps matches TRBD1 (6 bases). The CDR3 is 13 residues long. Germline CDR1 reads MNHNY; CDR2 reads SVGAGI (reference sequence). Trimming took off 6 bases at V and 3 bases at J, with 9 bases between the two ends. CDR3 in DNA: TGTGCCAGCAGGGACAGTGACAATCAGCCCCAGCATTTT. It yields the protein CASRDSDNQPQHF.

This chain connects TRBV9 to TRBJ1-2; 11 nucleotides agree with TRBD1. Losses at the gene ends were 3 bases for V and 7 bases for J; bases not matched to a gene: 5. Per germline, CDR1 SGDLS and CDR2 YYNGEE. The CDR3 extends over 14 amino acids. The CDR3 loop is CASSEDRGPIGYTF. The CDR3 DNA is TGTGCCAGCAGCGAGGACAGGGGGCCTATTGGCTACACCTTC.

This chain connects TRBV3-1 (or the pseudogene TRBV3-2) to TRBJ1-5; D possibly corresponds to TRBD1 (6 bases). CDR1 is LGHDT, CDR2 YNNKEL, per germline (reference sequence). The CDR3 has 14 amino acids. The V and J ends lost 1 base and 7 bases respectively, with 11 bases between them. CDR3 region: CASSQAGGGQPQHF. The CDR3 DNA follows: TGTGCCAGCAGCCAAGCGGGGGGCGGCCAGCCCCAGCATTTT.

The gene calls are TRBV3-1 (or the pseudogene TRBV3-2) and TRBJ1-2; tentatively, D is TRBD1 (6 bases). The germline V gene has CDR1 LGHDT and CDR2 YNNKEL (reference sequence). V shed 2 bases and J shed 4 bases, with 11 bases lying between them. The CDR3 length is 14 residues. CDR3 nucleotides: TGTGCCAGCAGCCAACCCGACAGGATCTATGGCTACACCTTC. Translated: CASSQPDRIYGYTF.

This clone was seen only once. The gene calls are TRBV4-1 and TRBJ1-3, with 9 bases lining up with TRBD1. The J segment lost 8 bases and the V segment lost 0 bases, leaving 5 bases of the junction unmatched. Looked up from germline, CDR1 is MGHRA and CDR2 is YSYEKL. The CDR3 is 15 amino acids. Here the CDR3 reads CASSQEWTGVYTIYF. The DNA of the CDR3 is TGCGCCAGCAGCCAAGAATGGACAGGGGTTTACACCATATATTTT.

This chain's CDR3 is CASSLEGAAKNIQYF. DNA for the CDR3: TGCGCCAGCAGCTTAGAGGGCGCGGCCAAAAACATTCAGTACTTC. The chain links TRBV5-1 to TRBJ2-4, with D perhaps TRBD2 (5 bases). The CDR3 length is 15 residues. With 2 bases removed from V and 1 base from J, the gap between germline ends came to 10 bases. The germline V gene has CDR1 SGHRS and CDR2 YFSETQ.

This clone came up once. The rearrangement links TRBV5-1 to TRBJ2-2, with 8 bases identical to TRBD1. CDR1 and CDR2 from the germline V gene are SGHRS and YFSETQ. The CDR3 loop spans 16 amino acids. V was pared by 4 bases and J by 1 base, with 6 bases of the junction left unmatched. CDR3 bases: TGCGCCAGCAGCGCCGGCGGGACAGGGAACACCGGGGAGCTGTTTTTT. It specifies CASSAGGTGNTGELFF.

The chain couples TRBV2 to TRBJ2-5; maybe TRBD2 (6 bases). This CDR3 contains 13 residues. Germline V lookup: CDR1 SNHLY, CDR2 FYNNEI. The ends were cut back, 3 bases at V and 7 bases at J, with 12 bases in the middle. CDR3 nucleotide sequence: TGTGCCAGCAGTGAGACTAGTTCTTGGACCCAGTACTTC. Translated, it gives CASSETSSWTQYF. The whole variable domain, filled in from reference TRBV2 and TRBJ2-5, reads EPEVTQTPSHQVTQMGQEVILRCVPISNHLYFYWYRQILGQKVEFLVSFYNNEISEKSEIFDDQFSVERPDGSNFTLKIRSTKLEDSAMYFCASSETSSWTQYFGPGTRLLVL.

The gene calls are TRBV7-9 and TRBJ1-3; 9 nucleotides match TRBD1. After removal of 5 bases from V and 4 bases from J, the junction contained 6 bases not matched to a gene. The CDR3 totals 15 residues. Germline values: CDR1 SEHNR, CDR2 FQNEAQ (reference sequence). CDR3 sequence reads: CASSPDRGSGNTIYF. In DNA form, the CDR3 reads TGTGCCAGCAGCCCGGACAGGGGATCCGGAAACACCATATATTTT.

The chain recombines TRBV19 with TRBJ1-1; D is perhaps TRBD1 (6 bases). Looked up from germline, CDR1 is LNHDA and CDR2 is SQIVND (reference sequence). CDR3 length: 13 amino acids. With 5 bases removed from V and 4 bases from J, the gap between germline ends came to 11 bases. CDR3 loop: CASSFGRGTEAFF. CDR3 DNA: TGTGCCAGTAGTTTCGGCAGGGGCACTGAAGCTTTCTTT.

The chain links TRBV21-1 to TRBJ2-1; the table names TRBD2, a call not compared with the DNA. TRBV21-1 is annotated as a pseudogene. The CDR3 consists of 17 residues. The DNA for the CDR3 is TGTGCCAGCAGCAAAGCCCGAATAGCGGGGGTGGACAATGAGCAGTTCTTC. Translation gives CASSKARIAGVDNEQFF.

This clone was picked up one time. The rearrangement uses TRBV11-2 and TRBJ1-4, with a weak D call TRBD1 (6 bases). Germline loops: CDR1 SGHAT, CDR2 FQNNGV. Deletions cut 5 bases from V and 0 bases from J, with 10 bases between. The CDR3 sequence is 15 residues long. The CDR3 protein is CASSPTGTTNEKLFF. The CDR3 DNA follows: TGTGCCAGCAGCCCTACAGGGACAACTAATGAAAAACTGTTTTTT.

V and J are TRBV12-3 or TRBV12-4 and TRBJ2-3; TRBD1 or TRBD2 may be the D gene (5 bases each). V was pared by 6 bases and J by 4 bases, with 11 bases between. The CDR3 extends over 13 amino acids. For the CDR3, the DNA is TGTGCCAGCAGCTTACTAGGGGCAGATACGCAGTATTTT. Residues: CASSLLGADTQYF.

DNA for the CDR3: TGTGCCAGCAGTTACTCCTTCAGGTCCGGGGATGGCTACACCTTC. It translates to CASSYSFRSGDGYTF. The chain uses TRBV6-5 and TRBJ1-2; D unclear. The CDR3 has 15 amino acids. The V end was cut by 0 bases, the J end by 6 bases, with 14 bases between. Germline CDR1 MNHEY, CDR2 SVGAGI.

This clone was detected once. The chain recombines TRBV12-3 or TRBV12-4 with TRBJ1-2; D not resolved. The CDR3 is 12 amino acids. V was pared by 11 bases and J by 4 bases, with 14 bases between. CDR3 sequence: CAVPRSGYGYTF. DNA of the CDR3: TGTGCCGTACCGCGTAGTGGCTATGGCTACACCTTC.

V and J are TRBV2 and TRBJ2-5, with a possible D match to TRBD1 (6 bases). Trimming left V 4 bases short and J 2 bases short, with 17 bases between. CDR3 length equals 16 residues. Germline lookup yields CDR1 SNHLY and CDR2 FYNNEI. Written as DNA, the CDR3 is TGTGCCAGCAGTGTTCAGGGGCACCCGAATCAAGAGACCCAGTACTTC. Its translation: CASSVQGHPNQETQYF.

This clone was recorded a few times. The chain employs TRBV5-1 and TRBJ2-7, with TRBD1 identical over 7 bases. V dropped 3 bases and J dropped 1; count of bases not matched to a gene: 10. The CDR3 runs 16 residues. The germline gives CDR1 SGHRS, CDR2 YFSETQ. CDR3 protein: CASSSLWDSVSYEQYF. The CDR3 nucleotides are TGCGCCAGCAGCTCCCTCTGGGACAGCGTATCCTACGAGCAGTACTTC.

The genes are TRBV2 and TRBJ1-5; D possibly corresponds to TRBD1 (6 bases). V lost 3 bases to trimming and J lost 3 bases, with 9 bases between them. This CDR3 region has 14 residues. Germline V lookup: CDR1 SNHLY, CDR2 FYNNEI. CDR3 loop: CASSDRGFNQPQHF. CDR3 coding DNA: TGTGCCAGCAGTGACAGGGGATTCAATCAGCCCCAGCATTTT.

The V call is TRBV11-2, the J call TRBJ1-1; 8 bases are shared with TRBD1. The CDR3 runs to 15 residues. Germline assignment: CDR1 SGHAT and CDR2 FQNNGV. V was pared by 2 bases and J by 1 base, with 3 bases of the junction left unmatched. The CDR3 region is CASSLLTGENTEAFF. The CDR3 DNA is TGTGCCAGCAGCTTACTGACAGGGGAGAACACTGAAGCTTTCTTT.